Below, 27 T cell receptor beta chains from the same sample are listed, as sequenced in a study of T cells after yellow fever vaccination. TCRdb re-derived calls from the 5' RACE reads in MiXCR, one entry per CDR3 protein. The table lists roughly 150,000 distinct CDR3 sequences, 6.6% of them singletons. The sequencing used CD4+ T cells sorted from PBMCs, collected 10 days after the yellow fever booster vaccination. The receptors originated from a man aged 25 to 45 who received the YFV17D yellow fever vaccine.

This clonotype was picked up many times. CDR3 in amino acids: CASSLHSVTPGANVLTF. The CDR3 DNA sequence: TGCGCCAGCAGCCTCCATAGTGTTACACCTGGGGCCAACGTCCTGACTTTC. The V gene is TRBV5-1, the J gene TRBJ2-6, with D hard to call. The length of the CDR3 is 17 residues. Trimming cost V 4 bases and J 2 bases, with 16 bases left between them. Germline V lookup: CDR1 SGHRS, CDR2 YFSETQ.

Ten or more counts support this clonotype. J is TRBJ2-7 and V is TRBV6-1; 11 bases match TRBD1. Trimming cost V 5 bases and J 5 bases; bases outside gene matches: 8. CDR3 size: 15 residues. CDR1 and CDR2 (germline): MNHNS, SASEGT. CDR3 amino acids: CASSLRDRGINEQYF. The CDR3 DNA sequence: TGTGCCAGCAGTCTCCGGGACAGGGGGATCAACGAGCAGTACTTC.

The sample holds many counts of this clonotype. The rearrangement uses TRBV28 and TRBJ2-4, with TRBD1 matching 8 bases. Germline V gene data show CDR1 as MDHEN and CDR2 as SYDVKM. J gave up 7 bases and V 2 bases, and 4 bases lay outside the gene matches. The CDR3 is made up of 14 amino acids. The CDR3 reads CASSLTGGLNIQYF. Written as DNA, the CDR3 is TGTGCCAGCAGTTTAACAGGGGGTCTCAACATTCAGTACTTC. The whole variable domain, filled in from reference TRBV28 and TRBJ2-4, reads DVKVTQSSRYLVKRTGEKVFLECVQDMDHENMFWYRQDPGLGLRLIYFSYDVKMKEKGDIPEGYSVSREKKERFSLILESASTNQTSMYLCASSLTGGLNIQYFGAGTRLSVL.

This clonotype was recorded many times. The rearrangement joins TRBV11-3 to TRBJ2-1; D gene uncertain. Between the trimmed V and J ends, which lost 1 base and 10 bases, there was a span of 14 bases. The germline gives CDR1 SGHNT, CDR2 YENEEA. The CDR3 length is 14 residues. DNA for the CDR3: TGTGCCAGCAGCTTAGTAAACGGTGACCGGGAGCAGTTCTTC. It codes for CASSLVNGDREQFF.

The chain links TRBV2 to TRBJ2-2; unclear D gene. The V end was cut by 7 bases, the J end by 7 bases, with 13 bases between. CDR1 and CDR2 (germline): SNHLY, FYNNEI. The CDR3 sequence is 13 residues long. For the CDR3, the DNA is TGTGCCAGCAACCCTCGGCCGAACGGGGAGCTGTTTTTT. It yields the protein CASNPRPNGELFF.

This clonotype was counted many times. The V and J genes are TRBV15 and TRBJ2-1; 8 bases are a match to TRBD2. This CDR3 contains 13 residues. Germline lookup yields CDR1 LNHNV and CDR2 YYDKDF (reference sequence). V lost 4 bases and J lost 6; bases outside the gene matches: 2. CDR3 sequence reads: CATSKREGNEQFF. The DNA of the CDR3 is TGTGCCACCAGCAAACGGGAGGGCAATGAGCAGTTCTTC.

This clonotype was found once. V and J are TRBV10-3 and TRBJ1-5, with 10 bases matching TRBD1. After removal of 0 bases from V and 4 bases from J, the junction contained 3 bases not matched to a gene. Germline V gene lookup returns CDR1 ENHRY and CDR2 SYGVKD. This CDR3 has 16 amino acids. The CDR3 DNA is TGTGCCATCAGTGAGTCGCGACAGGGGGCGAATCAGCCCCAGCATTTT. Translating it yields CAISESRQGANQPQHF.

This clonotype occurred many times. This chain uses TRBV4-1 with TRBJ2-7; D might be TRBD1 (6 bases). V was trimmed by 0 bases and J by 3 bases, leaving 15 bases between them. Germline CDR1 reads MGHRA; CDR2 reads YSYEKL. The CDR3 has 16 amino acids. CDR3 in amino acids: CASSQEGTGSFYEQYF. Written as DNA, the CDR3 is TGCGCCAGCAGCCAAGAAGGCACAGGGAGCTTCTACGAGCAGTACTTC.

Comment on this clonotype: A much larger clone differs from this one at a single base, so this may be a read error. DNA for the CDR3: TGTGCCAGCAGCACAGAGCGGCAGTCCCTCTCCTACAATGAGCAGTTCTTC. This gives the protein CASSTERQSLSYNEQFF. The chain uses TRBV28 and TRBJ2-1; D perhaps matches TRBD2 (5 bases). Germline V gives CDR1 MDHEN, CDR2 SYDVKM. The CDR3 runs 17 residues. Trimming pared 6 bases from V and 0 bases from J, leaving 18 bases between. Combining the CDR3 with reference TRBV28 and TRBJ2-1 gives the whole variable domain DVKVTQSSRYLVKRTGEKVFLECVQDMDHENMFWYRQDPGLGLRLIYFSYDVKMKEKGDIPEGYSVSREKKERFSLILESASTNQTSMYLCASSTERQSLSYNEQFFGPGTRLTVL.

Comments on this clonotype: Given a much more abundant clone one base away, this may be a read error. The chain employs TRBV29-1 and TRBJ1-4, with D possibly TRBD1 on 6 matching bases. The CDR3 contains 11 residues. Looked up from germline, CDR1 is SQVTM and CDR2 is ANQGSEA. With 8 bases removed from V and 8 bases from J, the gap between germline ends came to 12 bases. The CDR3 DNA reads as TGCAGCACCCGGGACAAGGAAAAACTGTTTTTT. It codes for CSTRDKEKLFF.

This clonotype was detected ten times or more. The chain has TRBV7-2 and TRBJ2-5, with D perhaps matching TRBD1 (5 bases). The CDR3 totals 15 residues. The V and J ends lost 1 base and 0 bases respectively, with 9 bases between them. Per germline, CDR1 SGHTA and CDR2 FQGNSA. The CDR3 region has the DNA TGTGCCAGCAGCTTAGGGGGCCTCTACCAAGAGACCCAGTACTTC. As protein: CASSLGGLYQETQYF.

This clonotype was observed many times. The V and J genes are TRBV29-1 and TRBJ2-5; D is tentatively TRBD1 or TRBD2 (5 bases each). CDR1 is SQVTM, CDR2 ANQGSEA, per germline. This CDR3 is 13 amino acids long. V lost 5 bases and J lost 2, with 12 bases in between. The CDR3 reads CSVQLEGQETQYF. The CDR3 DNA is TGCAGCGTTCAGCTCGAGGGGCAAGAGACCCAGTACTTC.

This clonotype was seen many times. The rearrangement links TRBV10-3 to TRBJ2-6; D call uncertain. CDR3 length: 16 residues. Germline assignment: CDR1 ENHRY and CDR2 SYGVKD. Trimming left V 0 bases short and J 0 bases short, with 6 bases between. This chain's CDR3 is CAISESGASGANVLTF. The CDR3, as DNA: TGTGCCATCAGTGAGTCTGGCGCCTCTGGGGCCAACGTCCTGACTTTC.

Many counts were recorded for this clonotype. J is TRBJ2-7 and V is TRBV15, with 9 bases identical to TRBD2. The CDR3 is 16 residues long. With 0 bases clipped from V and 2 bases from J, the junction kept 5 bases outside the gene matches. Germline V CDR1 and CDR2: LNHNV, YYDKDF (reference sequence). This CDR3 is CATSREQLAGAYEQYF. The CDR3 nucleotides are TGTGCCACCAGCAGAGAACAATTAGCGGGAGCCTACGAGCAGTACTTC. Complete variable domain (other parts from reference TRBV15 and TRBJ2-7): DAMVIQNPRYQVTQFGKPVTLSCSQTLNHNVMYWYQQKSSQAPKLLFHYYDKDFNNEADTPDNFQSRRPNTSFCFLDIRSPGLGDTAMYLCATSREQLAGAYEQYFGPGTRLTVT.

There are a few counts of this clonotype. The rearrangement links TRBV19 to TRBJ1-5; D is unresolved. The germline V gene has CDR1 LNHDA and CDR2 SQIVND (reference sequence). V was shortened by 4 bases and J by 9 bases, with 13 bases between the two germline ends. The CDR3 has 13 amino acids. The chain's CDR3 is CASSNPGQPPQHF. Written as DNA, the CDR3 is TGTGCCAGTAGTAATCCGGGCCAGCCGCCCCAGCATTTT.

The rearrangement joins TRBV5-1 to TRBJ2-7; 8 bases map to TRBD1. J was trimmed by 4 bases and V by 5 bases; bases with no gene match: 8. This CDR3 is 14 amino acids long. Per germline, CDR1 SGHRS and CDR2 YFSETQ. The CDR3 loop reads CASRLSGGGYEQYF. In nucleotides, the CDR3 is TGCGCCAGCAGGTTATCAGGGGGCGGATACGAGCAGTACTTC. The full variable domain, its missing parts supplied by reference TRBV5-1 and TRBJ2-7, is KAGVTQTPRYLIKTRGQQVTLSCSPISGHRSVSWYQQTPGQGLQFLFEYFSETQRNKGNFPGRFSGRQFSNSRSEMNVSTLELGDSALYLCASRLSGGGYEQYFGPGTRLTVT.

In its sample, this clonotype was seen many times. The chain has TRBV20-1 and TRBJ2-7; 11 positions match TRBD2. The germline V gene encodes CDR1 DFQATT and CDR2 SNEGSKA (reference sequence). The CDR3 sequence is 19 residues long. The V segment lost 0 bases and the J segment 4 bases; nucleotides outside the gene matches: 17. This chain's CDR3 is CSARDLTSGRGPREYEQYF. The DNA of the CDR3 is TGCAGTGCTAGAGATCTTACTAGCGGGAGAGGGCCCCGCGAATACGAGCAGTACTTC.

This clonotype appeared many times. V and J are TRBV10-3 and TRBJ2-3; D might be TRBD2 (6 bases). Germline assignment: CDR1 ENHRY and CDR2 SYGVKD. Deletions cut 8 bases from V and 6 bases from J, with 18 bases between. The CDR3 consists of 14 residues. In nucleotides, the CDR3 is TGTGCCATCGGGGGAACGACTAGATTGGATACGCAGTATTTT. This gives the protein CAIGGTTRLDTQYF.

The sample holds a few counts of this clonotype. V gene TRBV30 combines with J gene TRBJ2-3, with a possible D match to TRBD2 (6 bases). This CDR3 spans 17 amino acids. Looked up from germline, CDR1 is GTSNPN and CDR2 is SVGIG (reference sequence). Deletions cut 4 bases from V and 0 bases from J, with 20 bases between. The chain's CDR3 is CAWMRGRDGLSTDTQYF. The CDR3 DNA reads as TGTGCCTGGATGCGGGGCCGGGACGGGTTGAGCACAGATACGCAGTATTTT.

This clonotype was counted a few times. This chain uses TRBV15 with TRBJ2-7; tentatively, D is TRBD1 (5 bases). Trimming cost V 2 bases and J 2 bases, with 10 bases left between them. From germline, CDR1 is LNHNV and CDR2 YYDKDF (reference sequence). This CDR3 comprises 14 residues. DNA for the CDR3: TGTGCCACCAGCAGACTTACAGGTGCCTACGAGCAGTACTTC. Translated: CATSRLTGAYEQYF.

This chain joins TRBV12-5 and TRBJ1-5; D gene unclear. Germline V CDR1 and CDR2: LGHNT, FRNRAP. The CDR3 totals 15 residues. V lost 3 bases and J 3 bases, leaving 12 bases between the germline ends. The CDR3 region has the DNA TGTGCTAGTGGTTTCGGCACCTCCTCCAATCAGCCCCAGCATTTT. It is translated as CASGFGTSSNQPQHF.

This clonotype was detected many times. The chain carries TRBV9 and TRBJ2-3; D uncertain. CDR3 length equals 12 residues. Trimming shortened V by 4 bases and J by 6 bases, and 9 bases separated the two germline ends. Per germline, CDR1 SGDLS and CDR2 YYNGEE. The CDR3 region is CASSLRPDTQYF. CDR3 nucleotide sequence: TGTGCCAGCAGCCTGAGACCCGATACGCAGTATTTT. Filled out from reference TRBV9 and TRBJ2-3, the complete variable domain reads DSGVTQTPKHLITATGQRVTLRCSPRSGDLSVYWYQQSLDQGLQFLIQYYNGEERAKGNILERFSAQQFPDLHSELNLSSLELGDSALYFCASSLRPDTQYFGPGTRLTVL.

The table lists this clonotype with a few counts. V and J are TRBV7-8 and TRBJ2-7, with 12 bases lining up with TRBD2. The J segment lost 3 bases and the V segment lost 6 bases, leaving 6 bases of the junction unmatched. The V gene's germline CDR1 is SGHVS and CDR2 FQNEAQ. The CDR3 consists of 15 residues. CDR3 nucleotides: TGTGCCAGCAGTTATAAGACTAGCGGGAGCTACGAGCAGTACTTC. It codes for CASSYKTSGSYEQYF.

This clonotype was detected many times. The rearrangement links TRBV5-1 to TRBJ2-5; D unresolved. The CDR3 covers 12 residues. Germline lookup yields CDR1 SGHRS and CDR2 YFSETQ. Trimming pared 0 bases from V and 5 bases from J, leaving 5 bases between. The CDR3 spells CASSLVVETQYF. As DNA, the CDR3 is TGCGCCAGCAGCTTGGTTGTGGAGACCCAGTACTTC.

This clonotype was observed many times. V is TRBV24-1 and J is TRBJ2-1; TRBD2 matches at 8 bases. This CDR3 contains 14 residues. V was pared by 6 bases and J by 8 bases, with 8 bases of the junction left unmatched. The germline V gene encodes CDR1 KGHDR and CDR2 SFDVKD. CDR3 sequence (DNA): TGTGCCACCAGTTCCAGCGGGAGTTGGGATGAGCAGTTCTTC. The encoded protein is CATSSSGSWDEQFF.

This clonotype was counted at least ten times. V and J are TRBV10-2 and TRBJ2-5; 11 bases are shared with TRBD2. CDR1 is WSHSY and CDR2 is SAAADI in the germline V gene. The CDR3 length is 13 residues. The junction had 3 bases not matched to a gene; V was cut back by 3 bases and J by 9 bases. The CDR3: CASSEIAGGAQYF. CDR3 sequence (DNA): TGCGCCAGCAGTGAAATAGCGGGAGGGGCCCAGTACTTC.

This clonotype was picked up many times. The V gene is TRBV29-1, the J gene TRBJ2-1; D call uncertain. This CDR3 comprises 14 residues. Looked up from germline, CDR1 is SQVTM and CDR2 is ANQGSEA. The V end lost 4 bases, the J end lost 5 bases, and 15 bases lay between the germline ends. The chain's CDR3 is CSVVALLGHNEQFF. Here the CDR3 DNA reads TGCAGCGTTGTCGCACTGCTAGGTCACAATGAGCAGTTCTTC.